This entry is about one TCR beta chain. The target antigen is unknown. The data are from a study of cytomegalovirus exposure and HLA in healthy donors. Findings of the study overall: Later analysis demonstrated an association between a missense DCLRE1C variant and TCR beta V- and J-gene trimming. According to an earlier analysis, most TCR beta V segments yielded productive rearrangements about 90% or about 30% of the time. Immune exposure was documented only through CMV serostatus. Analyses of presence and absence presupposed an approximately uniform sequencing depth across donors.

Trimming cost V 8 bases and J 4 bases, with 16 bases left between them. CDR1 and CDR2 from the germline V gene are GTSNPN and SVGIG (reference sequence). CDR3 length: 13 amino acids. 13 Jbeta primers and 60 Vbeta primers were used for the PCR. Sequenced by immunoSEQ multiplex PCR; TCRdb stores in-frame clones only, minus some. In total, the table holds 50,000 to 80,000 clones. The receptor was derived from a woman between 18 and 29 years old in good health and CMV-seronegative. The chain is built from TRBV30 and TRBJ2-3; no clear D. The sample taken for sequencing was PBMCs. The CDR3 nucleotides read TGTGCCCCCCGTAGAGAGCGAGCAGATACGCAGTATTTT. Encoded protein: CAPRRERADTQYF.